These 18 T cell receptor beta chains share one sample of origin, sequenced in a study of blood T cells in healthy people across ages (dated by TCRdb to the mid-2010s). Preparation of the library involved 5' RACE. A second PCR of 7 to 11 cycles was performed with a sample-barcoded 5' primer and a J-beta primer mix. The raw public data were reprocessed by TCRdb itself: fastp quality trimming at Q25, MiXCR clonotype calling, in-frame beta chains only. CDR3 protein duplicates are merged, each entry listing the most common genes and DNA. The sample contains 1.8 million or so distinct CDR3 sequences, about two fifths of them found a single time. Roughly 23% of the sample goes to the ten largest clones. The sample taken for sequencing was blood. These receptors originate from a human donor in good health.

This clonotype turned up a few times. The CDR3 bases are TGTGCCAGCAGTTCTCAGGGGCGGGGGGTATTAGGCGATACGCAGTATTTT. Amino acids: CASSSQGRGVLGDTQYF. The chain recombines TRBV12-3 or TRBV12-4 with TRBJ2-3, with 8 positions matching TRBD2. V lost 4 bases, J lost 6 bases, and 15 bases stayed unmatched. The CDR3 has 17 residues.

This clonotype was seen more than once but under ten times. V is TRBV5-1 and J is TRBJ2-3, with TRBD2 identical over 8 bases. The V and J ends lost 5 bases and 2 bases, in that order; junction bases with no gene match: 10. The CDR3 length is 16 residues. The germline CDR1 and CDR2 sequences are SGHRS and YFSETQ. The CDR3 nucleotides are TGCGCCAGCAGAGGGGGAGCGGGGGCGTACACAGATACGCAGTATTTT. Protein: CASRGGAGAYTDTQYF.

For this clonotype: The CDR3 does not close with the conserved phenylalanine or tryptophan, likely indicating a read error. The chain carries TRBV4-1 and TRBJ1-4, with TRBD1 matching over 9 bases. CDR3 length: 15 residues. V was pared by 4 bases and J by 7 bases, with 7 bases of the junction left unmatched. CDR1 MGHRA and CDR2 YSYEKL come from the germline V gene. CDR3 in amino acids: CASSPYRGRGEKLFC. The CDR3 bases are TGCGCCAGCAGCCCGTACAGGGGGCGGGGTGAAAAACTGTTTTGT.

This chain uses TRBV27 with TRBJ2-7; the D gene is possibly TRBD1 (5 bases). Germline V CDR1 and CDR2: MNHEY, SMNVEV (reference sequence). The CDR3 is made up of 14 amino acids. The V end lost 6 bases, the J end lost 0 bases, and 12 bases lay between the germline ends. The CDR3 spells CASSRQPGSYEQYF. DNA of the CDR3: TGTGCCAGCAGCCGACAGCCCGGCTCCTACGAGCAGTACTTC.

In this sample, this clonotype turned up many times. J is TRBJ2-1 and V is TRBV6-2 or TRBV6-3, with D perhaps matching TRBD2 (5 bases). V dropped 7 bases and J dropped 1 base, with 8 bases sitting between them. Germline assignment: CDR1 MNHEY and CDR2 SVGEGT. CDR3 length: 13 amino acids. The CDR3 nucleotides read TGTGCCAGCACCGGGGAGTCCTACAATGAGCAGTTCTTC. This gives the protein CASTGESYNEQFF.

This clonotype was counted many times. The CDR3 coding sequence is TGTGCCAGCAGCTTAAAAGCAGGCTTCCCCCATGAGCAGTTCTTC. Translation gives CASSLKAGFPHEQFF. This chain joins TRBV7-3 and TRBJ2-1; no clear D gene. Germline CDR1 SGHTA, CDR2 FQGTGA. The CDR3 loop spans 15 amino acids. V was cut by 1 base and J by 8 bases, with 15 bases left in between.

The CDR3 coding sequence is TGTGCCAGCAGCTTAAGGTATAGCTCCTACGAGCAGTACTTC. Protein sequence: CASSLRYSSYEQYF. The rearrangement uses TRBV7-2 and TRBJ2-7; D gene unclear. Germline V gives CDR1 SGHTA, CDR2 FQGNSA. Trimming removed 2 bases from V and 0 bases from J, with 8 bases in between. The CDR3 spans 14 residues.

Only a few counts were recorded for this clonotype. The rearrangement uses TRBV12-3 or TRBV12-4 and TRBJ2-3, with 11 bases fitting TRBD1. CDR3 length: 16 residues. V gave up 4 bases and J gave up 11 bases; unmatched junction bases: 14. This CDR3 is CASSYRDRGLRELQYF. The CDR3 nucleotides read TGTGCCAGCAGTTACCGGGACAGGGGGTTGCGTGAGTTGCAGTATTTT.

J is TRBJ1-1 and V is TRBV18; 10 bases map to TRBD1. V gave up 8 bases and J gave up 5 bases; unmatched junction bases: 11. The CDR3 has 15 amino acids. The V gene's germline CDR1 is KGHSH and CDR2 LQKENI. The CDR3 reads CASQTGGRVWTEAFF. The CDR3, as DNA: TGTGCCAGCCAGACAGGGGGCCGTGTGTGGACTGAAGCTTTCTTT.

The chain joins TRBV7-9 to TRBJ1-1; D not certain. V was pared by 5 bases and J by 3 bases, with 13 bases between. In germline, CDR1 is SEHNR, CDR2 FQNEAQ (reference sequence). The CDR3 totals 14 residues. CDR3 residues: CASSPQEAHTEAFF. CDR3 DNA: TGTGCCAGCAGCCCCCAGGAGGCCCACACTGAAGCTTTCTTT.

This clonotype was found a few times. The chain's CDR3 is CASSQDGGGDEQYF. CDR3 bases: TGTGCCAGCAGCCAAGATGGAGGTGGCGACGAGCAGTACTTC. V usage is TRBV4-2 and J usage is TRBJ2-7; D perhaps matches TRBD2 (5 bases). CDR1 is LGHNA and CDR2 is YNFKEQ in the germline V gene. Trimming took 0 bases from V and 5 from J, leaving 11 bases between them. CDR3 length: 14 residues.

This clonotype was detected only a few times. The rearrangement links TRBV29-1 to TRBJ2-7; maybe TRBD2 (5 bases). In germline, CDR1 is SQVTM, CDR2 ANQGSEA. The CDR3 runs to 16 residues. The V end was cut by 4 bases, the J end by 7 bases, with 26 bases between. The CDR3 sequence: CSVVGPDRGATDEQYF. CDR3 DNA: TGCAGCGTTGTCGGACCCGATCGGGGAGCCACTGATGAGCAGTACTTC.

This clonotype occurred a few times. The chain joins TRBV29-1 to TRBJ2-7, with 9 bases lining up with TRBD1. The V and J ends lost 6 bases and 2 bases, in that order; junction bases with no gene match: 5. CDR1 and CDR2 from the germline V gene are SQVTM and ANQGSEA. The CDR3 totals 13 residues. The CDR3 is CSVGTGSTYEQYF. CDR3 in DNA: TGCAGCGTGGGGACAGGGAGCACCTACGAGCAGTACTTC.

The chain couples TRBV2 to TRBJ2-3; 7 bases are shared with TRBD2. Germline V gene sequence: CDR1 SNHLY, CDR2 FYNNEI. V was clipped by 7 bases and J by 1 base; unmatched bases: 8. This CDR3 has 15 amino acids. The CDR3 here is CASKIRDYRTDTQYF. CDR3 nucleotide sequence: TGTGCCAGCAAAATCCGGGACTACCGCACAGATACGCAGTATTTT.

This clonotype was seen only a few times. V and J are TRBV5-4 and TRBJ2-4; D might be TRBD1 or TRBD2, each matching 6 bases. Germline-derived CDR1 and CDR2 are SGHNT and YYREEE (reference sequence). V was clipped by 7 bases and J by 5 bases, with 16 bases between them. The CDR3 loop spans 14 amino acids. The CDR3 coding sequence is TGTGCCAGCGGGGGCGCGGGGAGCCAAAACATTCAGTACTTC. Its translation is CASGGAGSQNIQYF.

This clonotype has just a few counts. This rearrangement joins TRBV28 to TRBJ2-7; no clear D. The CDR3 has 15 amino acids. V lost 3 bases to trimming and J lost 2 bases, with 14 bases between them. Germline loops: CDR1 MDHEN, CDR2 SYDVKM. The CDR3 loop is CASSFIPTATYEQYF. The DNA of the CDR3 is TGTGCCAGCAGTTTTATACCAACTGCAACCTACGAGCAGTACTTC.

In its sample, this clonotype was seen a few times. The CDR3 DNA follows: TGCAGTGCTAGAGCCGTCATAACAGGGGACTATGGCTACACCTTC. Its translation: CSARAVITGDYGYTF. This chain uses TRBV20-1 with TRBJ1-2; 7 bases are a match to TRBD1. Trimming removed 1 base from V and 3 bases from J; junction bases left unmatched: 8. There are 15 residues in the CDR3. Germline V gene data show CDR1 as DFQATT and CDR2 as SNEGSKA (reference sequence).

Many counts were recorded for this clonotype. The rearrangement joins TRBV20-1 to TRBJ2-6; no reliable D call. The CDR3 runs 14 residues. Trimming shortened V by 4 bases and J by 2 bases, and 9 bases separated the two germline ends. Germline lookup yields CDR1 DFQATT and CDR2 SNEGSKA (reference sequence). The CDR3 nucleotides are TGCAGTGCTAACACTGAGACTGGGGCCAACGTCCTGACTTTC. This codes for CSANTETGANVLTF.